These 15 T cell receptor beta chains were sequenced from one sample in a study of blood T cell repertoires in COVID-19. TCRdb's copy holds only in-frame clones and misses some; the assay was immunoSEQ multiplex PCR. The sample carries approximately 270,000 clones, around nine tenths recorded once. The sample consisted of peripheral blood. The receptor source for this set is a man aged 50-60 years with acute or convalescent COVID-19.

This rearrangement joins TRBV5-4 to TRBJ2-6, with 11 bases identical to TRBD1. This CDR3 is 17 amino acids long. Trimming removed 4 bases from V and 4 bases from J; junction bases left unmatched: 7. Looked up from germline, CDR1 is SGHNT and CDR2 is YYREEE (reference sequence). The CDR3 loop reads CASSRGTGGSGANVLTF. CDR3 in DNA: TGTGCCAGCAGCCGCGGGACAGGGGGATCCGGGGCCAACGTCCTGACTTTC.

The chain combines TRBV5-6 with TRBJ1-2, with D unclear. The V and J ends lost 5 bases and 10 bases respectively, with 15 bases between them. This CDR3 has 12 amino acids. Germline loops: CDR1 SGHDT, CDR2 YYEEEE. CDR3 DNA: TGTGCCAGCAGTAGGAAGCTCGGAGACTACACCTTC. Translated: CASSRKLGDYTF. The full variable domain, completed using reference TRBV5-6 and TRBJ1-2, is DAGVTQSPTHLIKTRGQQVTLRCSPKSGHDTVSWYQQALGQGPQFIFQYYEEEERQRGNFPDRFSGHQFPNYSSELNVNALLLGDSALYLCASSRKLGDYTFGSGTRLTVV.

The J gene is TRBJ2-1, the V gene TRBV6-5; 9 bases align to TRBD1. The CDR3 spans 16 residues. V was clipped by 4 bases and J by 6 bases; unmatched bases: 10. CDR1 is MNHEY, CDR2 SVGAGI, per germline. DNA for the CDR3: TGTGCCAGCAGTTTACTAGGGACAGGGACGGCCAATGAGCAGTTCTTC. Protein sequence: CASSLLGTGTANEQFF.

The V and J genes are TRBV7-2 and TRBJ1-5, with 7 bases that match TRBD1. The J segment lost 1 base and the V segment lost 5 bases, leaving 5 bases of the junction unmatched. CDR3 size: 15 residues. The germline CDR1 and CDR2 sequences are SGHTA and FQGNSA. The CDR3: CASSPRGLSNQPQHF. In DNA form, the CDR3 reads TGTGCCAGCAGCCCCAGGGGGTTGAGCAATCAGCCCCAGCATTTT.

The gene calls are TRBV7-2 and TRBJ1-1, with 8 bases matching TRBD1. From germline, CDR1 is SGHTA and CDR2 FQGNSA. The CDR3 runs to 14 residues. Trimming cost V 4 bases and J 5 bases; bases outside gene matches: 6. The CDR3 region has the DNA TGTGCCAGCAGCTGGAACAGGGGGAGGACTGAAGCTTTCTTT. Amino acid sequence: CASSWNRGRTEAFF.

The CDR3 spells CASSQGEGALSGANVLTF. The CDR3 DNA sequence: TGTGCCAGCAGCCAAGGGGAAGGGGCACTCTCTGGGGCCAACGTCCTGACTTTC. The chain has TRBV14 and TRBJ2-6, with D tentatively TRBD1 (5 bases). From germline, CDR1 is SGHDN and CDR2 FVKESK. Trimming left V 1 base short and J 0 bases short, with 13 bases between. The CDR3 has 18 residues.

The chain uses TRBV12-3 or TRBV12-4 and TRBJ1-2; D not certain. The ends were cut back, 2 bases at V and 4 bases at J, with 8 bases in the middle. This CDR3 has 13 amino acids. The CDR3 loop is CASSLSGSYGYTF. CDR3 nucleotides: TGTGCCAGCAGTTTAAGCGGAAGCTATGGCTACACCTTC.

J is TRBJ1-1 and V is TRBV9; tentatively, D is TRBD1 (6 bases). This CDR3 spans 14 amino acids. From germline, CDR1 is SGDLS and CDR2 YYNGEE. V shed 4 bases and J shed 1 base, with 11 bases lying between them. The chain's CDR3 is CASSPRQANTEAFF. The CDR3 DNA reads TGTGCCAGCAGCCCAAGACAGGCGAACACTGAAGCTTTCTTT.

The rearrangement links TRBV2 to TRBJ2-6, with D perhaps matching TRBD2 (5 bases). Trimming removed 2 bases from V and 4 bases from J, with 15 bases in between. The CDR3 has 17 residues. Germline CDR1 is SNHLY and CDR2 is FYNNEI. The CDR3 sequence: CASSEQPPGTGANVLTF. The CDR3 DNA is TGTGCCAGCAGTGAACAGCCCCCGGGAACCGGGGCCAACGTCCTGACTTTC.

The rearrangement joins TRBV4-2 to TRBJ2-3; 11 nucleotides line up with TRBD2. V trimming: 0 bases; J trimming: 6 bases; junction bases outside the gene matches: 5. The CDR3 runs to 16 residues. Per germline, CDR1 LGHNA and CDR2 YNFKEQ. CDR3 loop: CASSQELAGGSDTQYF. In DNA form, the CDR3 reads TGTGCCAGCAGCCAAGAGCTAGCGGGGGGTTCTGATACGCAGTATTTT.

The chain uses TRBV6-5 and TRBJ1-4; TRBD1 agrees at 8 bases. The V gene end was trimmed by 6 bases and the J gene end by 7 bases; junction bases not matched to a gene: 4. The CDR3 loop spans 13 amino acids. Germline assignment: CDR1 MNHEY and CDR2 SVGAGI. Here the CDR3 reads CASRDREIEKLFF. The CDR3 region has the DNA TGTGCCAGCAGGGACAGGGAGATTGAAAAACTGTTTTTT.

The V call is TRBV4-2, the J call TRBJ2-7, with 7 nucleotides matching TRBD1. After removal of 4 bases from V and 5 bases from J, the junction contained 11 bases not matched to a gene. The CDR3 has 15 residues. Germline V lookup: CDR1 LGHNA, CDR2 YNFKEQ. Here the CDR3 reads CASSPRTGPVNEQYF. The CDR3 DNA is TGTGCCAGCAGCCCTAGGACAGGTCCAGTCAACGAGCAGTACTTC.

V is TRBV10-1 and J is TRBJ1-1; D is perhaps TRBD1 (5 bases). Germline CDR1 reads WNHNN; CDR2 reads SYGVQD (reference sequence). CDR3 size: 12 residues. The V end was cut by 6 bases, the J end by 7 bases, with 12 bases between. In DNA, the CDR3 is TGCGCCAGCAGGAGACCGGGGGGTGAAGCTTTCTTT. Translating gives CASRRPGGEAFF.

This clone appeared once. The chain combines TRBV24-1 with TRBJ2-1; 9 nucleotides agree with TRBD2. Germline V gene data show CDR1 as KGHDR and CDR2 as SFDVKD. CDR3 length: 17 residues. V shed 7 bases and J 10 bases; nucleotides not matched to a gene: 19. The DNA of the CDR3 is TGTGCCACCAGCTGGGGTAGTAGCGGGGGCCGATTGGGCGAGCAGTTCTTC. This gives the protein CATSWGSSGGRLGEQFF.

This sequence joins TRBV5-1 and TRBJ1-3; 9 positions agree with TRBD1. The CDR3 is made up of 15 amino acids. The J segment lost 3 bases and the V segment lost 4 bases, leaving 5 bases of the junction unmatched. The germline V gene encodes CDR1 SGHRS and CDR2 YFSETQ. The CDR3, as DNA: TGCGCCAGCAGCGCTGGGACAGGGAATGGAAACACCATATATTTT. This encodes CASSAGTGNGNTIYF. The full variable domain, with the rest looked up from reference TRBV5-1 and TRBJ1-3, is KAGVTQTPRYLIKTRGQQVTLSCSPISGHRSVSWYQQTPGQGLQFLFEYFSETQRNKGNFPGRFSGRQFSNSRSEMNVSTLELGDSALYLCASSAGTGNGNTIYFGEGSWLTVV.